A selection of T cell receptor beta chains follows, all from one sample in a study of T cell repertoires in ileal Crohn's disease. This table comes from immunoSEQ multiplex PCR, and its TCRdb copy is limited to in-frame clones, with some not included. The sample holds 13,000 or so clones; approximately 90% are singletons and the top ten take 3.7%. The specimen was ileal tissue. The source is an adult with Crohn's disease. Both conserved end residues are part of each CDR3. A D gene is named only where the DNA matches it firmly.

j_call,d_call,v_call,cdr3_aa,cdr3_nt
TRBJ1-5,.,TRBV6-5,CASSSRTGGHQPQHF,TGTGCCAGCAGTTCCCGGACTGGGGGCCATCAGCCCCAGCATTTT
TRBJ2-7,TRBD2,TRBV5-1,CASSLESSLSGGFYEQYF,TGCGCCAGCAGCTTGGAGTCGTCCCTCAGCGGGGGGTTCTACGAGCAGTACTTC
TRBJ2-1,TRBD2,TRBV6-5,CASSPGTGGNHEQFF,TGTGCCAGCAGCCCCGGTACGGGGGGGAACCATGAGCAGTTCTTC
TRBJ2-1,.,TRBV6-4,CASTQGGEQFF,TGTGCCAGCACCCAGGGGGGCGAGCAGTTCTTC
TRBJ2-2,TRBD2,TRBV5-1,CASSLIPAGATNTGELFF,TGCGCCAGCAGCTTGATTCCAGCGGGGGCGACGAACACCGGGGAGCTGTTTTTT
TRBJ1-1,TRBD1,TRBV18,CASSPQGAKDTEAFF,TGTGCCAGCTCACCTCAGGGGGCGAAGGACACTGAAGCTTTCTTT
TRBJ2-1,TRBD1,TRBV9,CASSGMTGAVNEQFF,TGTGCCAGCAGCGGCATGACAGGGGCGGTCAATGAGCAGTTCTTC
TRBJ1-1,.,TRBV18,CASSPALVTEAFF,TGTGCCAGCTCACCTGCCTTAGTCACTGAAGCTTTCTTT
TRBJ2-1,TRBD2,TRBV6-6,CASLMTSGSPNEQFF,TGTGCCAGTCTGATGACTAGCGGGAGCCCCAATGAGCAGTTCTTC
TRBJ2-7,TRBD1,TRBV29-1,CSANTGTDYEQYF,TGCAGCGCAAACACCGGGACAGACTACGAGCAGTACTTC
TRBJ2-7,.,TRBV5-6,CASSLAGHTAYEQYF,TGTGCCAGCAGCTTGGCCGGACACACAGCCTACGAGCAGTACTTC
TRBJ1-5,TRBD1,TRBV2,CASTRDRANNQPQHF,TGTGCCAGCACCAGAGACAGGGCCAACAATCAGCCCCAGCATTTT
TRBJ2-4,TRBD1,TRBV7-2,CASSLALRTGSGNIQYF,TGTGCCAGCAGCTTAGCCCTCCGGACAGGGTCGGGGAACATTCAGTACTTC
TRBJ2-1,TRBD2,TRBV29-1,CSVDRLSSGSNEQFF,TGCAGCGTTGATCGGTTGTCTAGCGGGAGCAATGAGCAGTTCTTC
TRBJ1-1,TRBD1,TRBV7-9,CASSRMGQGAEAFF,TGTGCCAGCAGCCGAATGGGACAGGGGGCTGAAGCTTTCTTT
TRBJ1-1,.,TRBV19,CASSPGLVNTEAFF,TGTGCCAGTAGTCCAGGGTTGGTGAACACTGAAGCTTTCTTT
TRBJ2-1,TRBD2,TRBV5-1,CASSLTAGGLGNEQFF,TGCGCCAGCAGCTTGACCGCGGGGGGCCTGGGCAATGAGCAGTTCTTC
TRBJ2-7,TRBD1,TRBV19,CASSADRELYEQYF,TGTGCCAGTAGCGCAGACAGGGAACTATACGAGCAGTACTTC